This T cell receptor beta chain was retrieved from a study of CD8 T cells in ankylosing spondylitis. TCRdb re-called the 5' RACE reads with MiXCR, one entry per CDR3 protein. Counted here are approximately 150,000 distinct CDR3 sequences, under 45% occurring once; the ten biggest clones make up around 15%. The source of this sequence is a male donor with ankylosing spondylitis. The sequencing input was synovial fluid, either unsorted or a sorted T cell fraction (not recorded which).

The CDR3 region is CSASRTESSYNSPLHF. CDR3 in DNA: TGCAGTGCTAGCCGGACCGAGAGCTCCTATAATTCACCCCTCCACTTT. V usage is TRBV20-1 and J usage is TRBJ1-6, with D unclear. V gave up 3 bases and J gave up 0 bases, with 12 bases separating them. This CDR3 is built from 16 residues. Germline V CDR1 and CDR2: DFQATT, SNEGSKA (reference sequence).